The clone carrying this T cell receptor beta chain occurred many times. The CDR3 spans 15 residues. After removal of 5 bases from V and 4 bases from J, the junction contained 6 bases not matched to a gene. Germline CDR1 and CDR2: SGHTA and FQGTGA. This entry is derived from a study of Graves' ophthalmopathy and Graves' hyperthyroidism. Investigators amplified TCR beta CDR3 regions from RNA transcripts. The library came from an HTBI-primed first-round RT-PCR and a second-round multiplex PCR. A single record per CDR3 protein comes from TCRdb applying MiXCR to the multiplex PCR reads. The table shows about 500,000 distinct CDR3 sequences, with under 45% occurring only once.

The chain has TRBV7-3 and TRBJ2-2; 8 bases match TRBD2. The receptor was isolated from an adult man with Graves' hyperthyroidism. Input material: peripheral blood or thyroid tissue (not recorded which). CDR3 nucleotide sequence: TGTGCCAGCAGCCCGCGCGGGGGGCTCACCGGGGAGCTGTTTTTT. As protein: CASSPRGGLTGELFF.